Shown below are 29 T cell receptor beta chains from a single sample sequenced in a study of T cells in Graves' hyperthyroidism and ophthalmopathy (dated 2019 in TCRdb). Library construction relied on multiplex PCR. TCRdb names Illumina HiSeq 2000 as the instrument used. The TCR beta CDR3 regions were amplified from RNA transcripts. The first round of RT-PCR for the TCR CDR3 was performed with the HTBI primer set and the Qiagen OneStep RT-PCR kit. TCRdb ran its own pipeline on the public reads, namely fastp trimming at Q25 and MiXCR clone calling, and kept in-frame beta chains. CDR3 protein duplicates are merged, each entry listing the most common genes and DNA. This sample gives 300,000 to 450,000 distinct CDR3 sequences in total; approximately 14% of them show up just once. The ten top clones hold approximately 10% of the sample. The sample taken for sequencing was blood. Receptors originate from an older woman with Graves' hyperthyroidism.

As regards this clonotype: Its ends do not fully match the called genes, so a read error is possible. The chain combines TRBV28 with TRBJ2-2, with a weak D call TRBD2 (6 bases). There are 13 residues in the CDR3. The germline CDR1 and CDR2 sequences are MDHEN and SYDVKM. CDR3 residues: CASSTRGTGKLFF. The CDR3 DNA is TGTGCCAGCAGTACCCGGGGGACCGGGAAGCTGTTTTTT. Combining the CDR3 with reference TRBV28 and TRBJ2-2 gives the whole variable domain DVKVTQSSRYLVKRTGEKVFLECVQDMDHENMFWYRQDPGLGLRLIYFSYDVKMKEKGDIPEGYSVSREKKERFSLILESASTNQTSMYLCASSTRGTGKLFFGEGSRLTVL.

The chain employs TRBV3-1 and TRBJ1-3; possibly TRBD1 for D (5 bases). CDR3 size: 16 residues. Germline loops: CDR1 LGHDT, CDR2 YNNKEL (reference sequence). The V end was cut by 0 bases, the J end by 4 bases, with 13 bases between. The CDR3 nucleotides are TGTGCCAGCAGCCAAGAGGGGCGGCGAAAGGGAAACACCATATATTTT. Its protein is CASSQEGRRKGNTIYF.

This clonotype was detected only a few times. J is TRBJ2-5 and V is TRBV12-3 or TRBV12-4; 11 bases align to TRBD2. Trimming at V came to 2 bases and at J to 0 bases, leaving 2 bases not matched to a gene. CDR3 length: 16 residues. DNA of the CDR3: TGTGCCAGCAGTTTATGGACTAGCGGGCACCAAGAGACCCAGTACTTC. Translating it yields CASSLWTSGHQETQYF.

The chain recombines TRBV20-1 with TRBJ2-5, with TRBD2 matching over 7 bases. J gave up 5 bases and V 3 bases, and 9 bases lay outside the gene matches. Per the germline V gene, CDR1 is DFQATT and CDR2 is SNEGSKA (reference sequence). This CDR3 has 14 residues. The CDR3 DNA is TGCAGTGCTAGGGTCTCGAGCGGGACGGAGACCCAGTACTTC. Encoded protein: CSARVSSGTETQYF.

At least ten counts were recorded for this clonotype. The chain combines TRBV5-1 with TRBJ1-1; 8 bases map to TRBD1. CDR1 and CDR2 from the germline V gene are SGHRS and YFSETQ. There are 14 residues in the CDR3. Trimming at V came to 3 bases and at J to 4 bases, leaving 5 bases not matched to a gene. CDR3 nucleotide sequence: TGCGCCAGCAGCTCCTCACAGGGGGTCACTGAAGCTTTCTTT. Translated, it gives CASSSSQGVTEAFF.

In its sample, this clonotype was seen a few times. The chain is built from TRBV10-3 and TRBJ2-2; 9 positions match TRBD1. Unmatched junction bases numbered 9, after V lost 7 bases and J lost 3 bases. The CDR3 extends over 16 amino acids. The germline V gene has CDR1 ENHRY and CDR2 SYGVKD. CDR3 coding DNA: TGTGCCATCAACCGGGACAGGGTGGGGGACACCGGGGAGCTGTTTTTT. Protein: CAINRDRVGDTGELFF.

This clonotype was found many times. The DNA of the CDR3 is TGTGCCAGCAGTCCGTCGACAGGTACCATGAACACTGAAGCTTTCTTT. This gives the protein CASSPSTGTMNTEAFF. The chain employs TRBV28 and TRBJ1-1, with a weak D call TRBD1 (6 bases). The CDR3 is made up of 16 amino acids. V gave up 5 bases and J gave up 0 bases, with 16 bases separating them. CDR1 and CDR2 from the germline V gene are MDHEN and SYDVKM.

Ten or more counts support this clonotype. This sequence joins TRBV11-3 and TRBJ2-5; the match to TRBD2 covers 10 bases. The CDR3 has 17 residues. Looked up from germline, CDR1 is SGHNT and CDR2 is YENEEA. The trim removed 2 bases at V and 2 bases at J, leaving 8 bases unmatched. Here the CDR3 DNA reads TGTGCCAGCAGCTTACCCCTGGGACTAGCGCTGCAAGAGACCCAGTACTTC. It yields the protein CASSLPLGLALQETQYF. The variable domain in full, with the rest retrieved from reference TRBV11-3 and TRBJ2-5, is EAGVVQSPRYKIIEKKQPVAFWCNPISGHNTLYWYLQNLGQGPELLIRYENEEAVDDSQLPKDRFSAERLKGVDSTLKIQPAELGDSAVYLCASSLPLGLALQETQYFGPGTRLLVL.

The V call is TRBV15, the J call TRBJ2-6, with TRBD1 identical over 8 bases. Unmatched junction bases numbered 5, after V lost 4 bases and J lost 3 bases. The CDR3 has 16 residues. The germline V gene encodes CDR1 LNHNV and CDR2 YYDKDF (reference sequence). CDR3 coding DNA: TGTGCCACCAGCACACGGACAGGGTTTGGGGCCAACGTCCTGACTTTC. It specifies CATSTRTGFGANVLTF.

The chain combines TRBV19 with TRBJ1-2; D might be TRBD1 (6 bases). The CDR3 is 15 residues long. Trimming removed 6 bases at V and 2 bases at J, with 16 bases between. Germline V gene sequence: CDR1 LNHDA, CDR2 SQIVND (reference sequence). CDR3 DNA: TGTGCCAGTAGCCGCCCGGCAGGGGAGAACTATGGCTACACCTTC. Translated, it gives CASSRPAGENYGYTF.

This chain links TRBV5-1 with TRBJ2-5; 7 bases are a match to TRBD2. The CDR3 spans 12 residues. The J segment lost 7 bases and the V segment lost 2 bases, leaving 2 bases of the junction unmatched. Per germline, CDR1 SGHRS and CDR2 YFSETQ. CDR3 sequence (DNA): TGCGCCAGCAGCTTCGGGGAGGGGACCCAGTACTTC. As protein: CASSFGEGTQYF.

In this sample, this clonotype turned up many times. The CDR3 protein is CASSYAWNPRNYGYTF. The CDR3 DNA reads TGTGCCAGCAGTTACGCTTGGAACCCCAGAAACTATGGCTACACCTTC. The chain carries TRBV6-1 and TRBJ1-2; unclear D gene. The CDR3 runs 16 residues. The germline gives CDR1 MNHNS, CDR2 SASEGT. Trimming took 5 bases from V and 2 from J, leaving 18 bases between them.

J is TRBJ2-2 and V is TRBV10-1; the D gene is possibly TRBD2 (6 bases). The length of the CDR3 is 18 residues. Germline V gene sequence: CDR1 WNHNN, CDR2 SYGVQD (reference sequence). V gave up 2 bases and J gave up 6 bases, with 22 bases separating them. CDR3 in amino acids: CASSEPGLGGSDAGELFF. Written as DNA, the CDR3 is TGCGCCAGCAGTGAGCCGGGATTGGGGGGAAGTGATGCCGGGGAGCTGTTTTTT.

This clonotype was detected many times. The V call is TRBV18, the J call TRBJ1-2; D is perhaps TRBD1 (6 bases). The V gene lost 3 bases and the J gene lost 7 bases, with 9 bases spanning the gap. The CDR3 extends over 12 amino acids. The germline CDR1 and CDR2 sequences are KGHSH and LQKENI. The CDR3 region is CASSPGTFGYTF. The CDR3 DNA follows: TGTGCCAGCTCACCCGGGACATTTGGCTACACCTTC.

This clonotype was counted many times. This chain connects TRBV6-1 to TRBJ2-7; 9 positions match TRBD1. There are 13 residues in the CDR3. V was clipped by 7 bases and J by 4 bases; unmatched bases: 5. Germline V gene sequence: CDR1 MNHNS, CDR2 SASEGT. The CDR3 here is CASMPGQGYEQYF. CDR3 nucleotide sequence: TGTGCCAGCATGCCGGGACAGGGTTACGAGCAGTACTTC.

This clonotype was picked up many times. This chain links TRBV30 with TRBJ1-2; 7 nucleotides align to TRBD1. J gave up 8 bases and V 5 bases, and 11 bases lay outside the gene matches. CDR1 is GTSNPN and CDR2 is SVGIG in the germline V gene (reference sequence). This CDR3 contains 13 residues. This CDR3 is CAWSFQTGSGYTF. DNA of the CDR3: TGTGCCTGGTCCTTTCAGACAGGGTCCGGCTACACCTTC.

This clonotype was detected only a few times. The chain carries TRBV19 and TRBJ1-2; 7 bases map to TRBD1. The CDR3 is made up of 16 amino acids. The V gene end was trimmed by 5 bases and the J gene end by 11 bases; junction bases not matched to a gene: 20. Germline values: CDR1 LNHDA, CDR2 SQIVND (reference sequence). CDR3 bases: TGTGCCAGTAGTCCCGTAACAGGGGACGGTCGCTATGCTTACACCTTC. Residues: CASSPVTGDGRYAYTF.

At least ten counts were recorded for this clonotype. One end of the junction is discordant with germline, which a read error may explain. The chain carries TRBV28 and TRBJ2-3; 8 bases are shared with TRBD1. The CDR3 loop spans 17 amino acids. From germline, CDR1 is MDHEN and CDR2 SYDVKM. CDR3 sequence reads: CAGSLALNRGFTDTQYF. The CDR3 DNA reads as TGTGCCGGCAGTCTAGCCTTGAACAGGGGGTTCACAGATACGCAGTATTTT.

This chain joins TRBV20-1 and TRBJ2-7; D may be TRBD2 (6 bases). Germline CDR1 is DFQATT and CDR2 is SNEGSKA (reference sequence). V lost 5 bases and J lost 1, with 9 bases in between. This CDR3 has 12 amino acids. Written as DNA, the CDR3 is TGCAGTGCTTACCGGGGGTCCTACGAGCAGTACTTC. Translated, it gives CSAYRGSYEQYF.

This clonotype was counted only a few times. CDR3: CASSSMAGVNEQFF. In nucleotides, the CDR3 is TGCGCCAGCAGCTCGATGGCGGGAGTAAATGAGCAGTTCTTC. The chain combines TRBV5-1 with TRBJ2-1, with TRBD2 matching 7 bases. CDR1 and CDR2 from the germline V gene are SGHRS and YFSETQ. The V gene end was trimmed by 3 bases and the J gene end by 7 bases; junction bases not matched to a gene: 7. CDR3 length: 14 residues.

This clonotype was counted only a few times. Just one base apart from a much larger clone, this may be a read error. CDR3 protein: CASGDQETQYF. The CDR3, as DNA: TGTGCCAGCGGGGACCAAGAGACCCAGTACTTC. This chain connects TRBV2 to TRBJ2-5; D gene ambiguous. CDR3 length: 11 amino acids. Trimming took off 8 bases at V and 0 bases at J, with 4 bases between the two ends. The germline gives CDR1 SNHLY, CDR2 FYNNEI.

This clonotype was counted a few times. V usage is TRBV7-9 and J usage is TRBJ2-1, with D perhaps being TRBD1 or TRBD2 (5 bases each). V was pared by 6 bases and J by 10 bases, with 19 bases between. Germline CDR1 is SEHNR and CDR2 is FQNEAQ (reference sequence). The CDR3 sequence is 14 residues long. In DNA, the CDR3 is TGTGCCAGCAGACCCGGGACGGAATATACCGAGCAGTTCTTC. As protein: CASRPGTEYTEQFF.

V and J are TRBV5-1 and TRBJ2-7; D ambiguous. V was cut by 4 bases and J by 6 bases, with 11 bases left in between. This CDR3 has 12 residues. Germline loops: CDR1 SGHRS, CDR2 YFSETQ. CDR3 protein: CASSTLGGEQYF. CDR3 nucleotides: TGCGCCAGCAGCACTTTGGGTGGCGAGCAGTACTTC.

This clonotype showed up many times. V is TRBV28 and J is TRBJ1-1; TRBD1 might be the D (5 bases). Trimming shortened V by 8 bases and J by 0 bases, and 13 bases separated the two germline ends. Germline loops: CDR1 MDHEN, CDR2 SYDVKM. The CDR3 contains 14 residues. CDR3 bases: TGTGCCAGCCTTAAAATGGGGGTGAACACTGAAGCTTTCTTT. Residues: CASLKMGVNTEAFF.

V gene TRBV12-3 or TRBV12-4 combines with J gene TRBJ2-3, with a tentative D call TRBD2 (6 bases). The CDR3 covers 16 residues. Trimming removed 2 bases from V and 3 bases from J, with 15 bases in between. Written as DNA, the CDR3 is TGTGCCAGCAGTTTACACCGGGACTTTCTAACAGATACGCAGTATTTT. It yields the protein CASSLHRDFLTDTQYF.

This sequence joins TRBV3-1 and TRBJ2-3, with D unresolved. With 7 bases removed from V and 2 bases from J, the gap between germline ends came to 16 bases. The CDR3 sequence is 15 residues long. CDR1 and CDR2 (germline): LGHDT, YNNKEL (reference sequence). The CDR3 protein is CASTSAPLTTDTQYF. The CDR3 DNA reads TGTGCCAGCACGTCGGCGCCTCTCACCACAGATACGCAGTATTTT.

This clonotype has ten or more counts. The chain joins TRBV2 to TRBJ2-7; the match to TRBD1 covers 10 bases. The germline CDR1 and CDR2 sequences are SNHLY and FYNNEI. The CDR3 loop spans 14 amino acids. V shed 4 bases and J 4 bases; nucleotides not matched to a gene: 4. The CDR3 reads CASSVGDRGYEQYF. DNA of the CDR3: TGTGCCAGCAGTGTAGGGGACAGGGGATACGAGCAGTACTTC.

The chain joins TRBV24-1 to TRBJ2-3, with TRBD2 as a possible D gene (5 bases). Between the trimmed V and J ends, which lost 5 bases and 0 bases, there was a span of 14 bases. The germline CDR1 and CDR2 sequences are KGHDR and SFDVKD. The CDR3 loop spans 16 amino acids. The CDR3 reads CATSVGSGKSTDTQYF. Here the CDR3 DNA reads TGTGCCACCAGTGTGGGCAGCGGAAAAAGCACAGATACGCAGTATTTT.

The chain is built from TRBV19 and TRBJ1-5; 8 bases match TRBD1. CDR3 length: 16 residues. After removal of 1 base from V and 4 bases from J, the junction contained 6 bases not matched to a gene. CDR1 and CDR2 from the germline V gene are LNHDA and SQIVND (reference sequence). The CDR3 DNA is TGTGCCAGTAGTATAGGTCACAGGGGGGATAATCAGCCCCAGCATTTT. Protein product: CASSIGHRGDNQPQHF.